This T cell receptor (beta chain) derives from a study of blood T cell repertoires in COVID-19. Whole-study context: Acute-phase and convalescent COVID-19 samples originated in the United States, Italy and Spain. The cDNA or gDNA used as material had been derived from T cells, B-cell-depleted T cells, or PBMCs.

Germline loops: CDR1 MNHNS, CDR2 SASEGT. V was clipped by 1 base and J by 9 bases; unmatched bases: 3. This CDR3 has 15 amino acids. TCRdb keeps only in-frame clones here, not all; method: immunoSEQ multiplex PCR. The sample yields 95,000 to 150,000 clones, around 80% seen once. V usage is TRBV6-1 and J usage is TRBJ1-6, with 10 bases matching TRBD1. The sample taken for sequencing was peripheral blood. The sequence was obtained from a man aged 35-49 years with active or convalescent COVID-19. The CDR3 DNA reads TGTGCCAGCAGTGAAGTAGGGGACAGGGGTTCACCCCTCCACTTT. Protein product: CASSEVGDRGSPLHF.